The 23 T cell receptor beta chains listed next were all sequenced from one sample in a study of shared T cell receptors in the human thymus. Profiled with immunoSEQ multiplex PCR; TCRdb holds only in-frame clones, not every one. Of roughly 700,000 clones listed, approximately 90% are singletons. These sequences were also reported in another study, on human thymus T cells.

The specimen was thymocytes. Receptor source: a boy younger than two with a congenital heart defect.

The CDR3 sequence: CASRGTSGPLSQYF. As DNA, the CDR3 is TGTGCCAGCCGGGGGACTAGCGGGCCCCTCAGTCAGTATTTT. The chain couples TRBV6-5 to TRBJ2-3; 12 bases fit TRBD2. The CDR3 loop spans 14 amino acids. V shed 8 bases and J 12 bases; nucleotides not matched to a gene: 12. Germline CDR1 reads MNHEY; CDR2 reads SVGAGI.

V is TRBV10-3 and J is TRBJ2-1; 7 bases agree with TRBD2. CDR1 and CDR2 from the germline V gene are ENHRY and SYGVKD. J gave up 7 bases and V 6 bases, and 6 bases lay outside the gene matches. This CDR3 has 13 residues. CDR3 sequence (DNA): TGTGCCATCAGGCGGGAGTTAAAGAATGAGCAGTTCTTC. The encoded protein is CAIRRELKNEQFF.

V gene TRBV1 combines with J gene TRBJ2-3; the table's D call, TRBD2, has no DNA check behind it. TRBV1 is flagged as a pseudogene. This CDR3 comprises 16 residues. CDR3 sequence reads: CTSPQREPRSTDTQYF. DNA for the CDR3: TGCACCAGCCCTCAGCGGGAGCCCCGAAGCACAGATACGCAGTATTTT.

The chain has TRBV30 and TRBJ1-3, with 7 bases lining up with TRBD1. Per the germline V gene, CDR1 is GTSNPN and CDR2 is SVGIG (reference sequence). This CDR3 region has 17 residues. The V and J ends lost 0 bases and 0 bases, in that order; junction bases with no gene match: 8. In DNA form, the CDR3 reads TGTGCCTGGAGTGTACGAGGGGGACAGAGCTCTGGAAACACCATATATTTT. Its protein is CAWSVRGGQSSGNTIYF.

V and J are TRBV19 and TRBJ2-1, with 7 bases fitting TRBD2. The germline gives CDR1 LNHDA, CDR2 SQIVND (reference sequence). The V gene end was trimmed by 6 bases and the J gene end by 0 bases; junction bases not matched to a gene: 5. The CDR3 totals 15 residues. In nucleotides, the CDR3 is TGTGCCAGTAGAAATGCGGGAGCCTCCTACAATGAGCAGTTCTTC. It specifies CASRNAGASYNEQFF.

V is TRBV5-4 and J is TRBJ2-2; 10 nucleotides line up with TRBD2. CDR3 length: 19 amino acids. V was pared by 0 bases and J by 6 bases, with 14 bases of the junction left unmatched. The germline V gene has CDR1 SGHNT and CDR2 YYREEE (reference sequence). The CDR3 is CASSLGTQGSGRAAGELFF. CDR3 nucleotides: TGTGCCAGCAGCTTGGGCACCCAAGGGAGCGGGAGGGCCGCCGGGGAGCTGTTTTTT.

CDR3 amino acids: CASSLGTLNQPQHF. CDR3 DNA: TGTGCCAGCAGCTTAGGGACACTCAATCAGCCCCAGCATTTT. The V and J genes are TRBV7-9 and TRBJ1-5; D is perhaps TRBD1 (5 bases). The CDR3 totals 14 residues. V shed 1 base and J shed 3 bases, with 7 bases lying between them. Germline V gene data show CDR1 as SEHNR and CDR2 as FQNEAQ (reference sequence).

V gene TRBV6-1 combines with J gene TRBJ1-5; D is perhaps TRBD1 (5 bases). With 5 bases removed from V and 1 base from J, the gap between germline ends came to 24 bases. This CDR3 has 19 amino acids. Germline values: CDR1 MNHNS, CDR2 SASEGT. The CDR3 nucleotides read TGTGCCAGCAGTCAAGGGACTTCCCAGAAGGGTTGGAGCAATCAGCCCCAGCATTTT. Encoded protein: CASSQGTSQKGWSNQPQHF.

This chain joins TRBV11-2 and TRBJ1-2, with 7 bases aligning to TRBD1. V lost 2 bases, J lost 8 bases, and 23 bases stayed unmatched. Germline V gene data show CDR1 as SGHAT and CDR2 as FQNNGV. CDR3 length: 19 amino acids. The CDR3 region has the DNA TGTGCCAGCAGCTTATCAGAGGGCCCGCCGACAGGGAGTTTTGGAGGCTACACCTTC. This translates into CASSLSEGPPTGSFGGYTF.

The gene calls are TRBV15 and TRBJ2-1; 7 bases are a match to TRBD2. Germline CDR1 LNHNV, CDR2 YYDKDF (reference sequence). Trimming took 7 bases from V and 4 from J; bases not matched to a gene: 10. The CDR3 runs 15 residues. The CDR3 region has the DNA TGTGCCACCACGGGGGATGGAGCGGGATACAATGAGCAGTTCTTC. It is translated as CATTGDGAGYNEQFF.

The V gene is TRBV6-6, the J gene TRBJ2-1; 13 bases fit TRBD2. CDR3 size: 15 residues. J gave up 7 bases and V 5 bases, and 5 bases lay outside the gene matches. Per germline, CDR1 MNHNY and CDR2 SVGAGI (reference sequence). The CDR3 loop reads CASSIGTSGTNEQFF. As DNA, the CDR3 is TGTGCCAGCAGTATTGGGACTAGCGGGACTAATGAGCAGTTCTTC.

This clone is a singleton in its sample. The chain recombines TRBV30 with TRBJ2-5; a possible D gene is TRBD2 (6 bases). This CDR3 region has 12 residues. CDR1 is GTSNPN and CDR2 is SVGIG in the germline V gene (reference sequence). The V and J ends lost 0 bases and 5 bases respectively, with 7 bases between them. For the CDR3, the DNA is TGTGCCTGGAGTGTGGGGGGTGAGACCCAGTACTTC. Encoded protein: CAWSVGGETQYF.

The V call is TRBV25-1, the J call TRBJ2-7, with D hard to call. Per germline, CDR1 MGHDK and CDR2 SYGVNS. CDR3 size: 12 residues. V was clipped by 8 bases and J by 2 bases, with 10 bases between them. CDR3 nucleotide sequence: TGTGCCAGCGGCGGAGCACCCTACGAGCAGTACTTC. This sequence encodes CASGGAPYEQYF.

The V gene is TRBV4-1, the J gene TRBJ2-2, with TRBD2 identical over 7 bases. With 0 bases clipped from V and 5 bases from J, the junction kept 3 bases outside the gene matches. From germline, CDR1 is MGHRA and CDR2 YSYEKL. The CDR3 is made up of 15 amino acids. The CDR3 loop reads CASSQEGGSTGELFF. CDR3 bases: TGCGCCAGCAGCCAAGAGGGCGGGAGTACCGGGGAGCTGTTTTTT.

This rearrangement joins TRBV21-1 to TRBJ1-4. TRBV21-1 is recorded as a pseudogene. The CDR3 has 13 amino acids. The CDR3 DNA reads as TGTGCCAGTCCCGGGGGGTTTAATGAAAAACTGTTTTTT. Protein: CASPGGFNEKLFF.

This rearrangement joins TRBV4-2 to TRBJ2-2; no clear D gene. Germline CDR1 LGHNA, CDR2 YNFKEQ. The CDR3 is 16 residues long. Trimming removed 0 bases at V and 6 bases at J, with 14 bases between. CDR3 sequence: CASSQDLKARSGELFF. CDR3 in DNA: TGTGCCAGCAGCCAAGATCTGAAGGCCAGGTCCGGGGAGCTGTTTTTT.

This chain connects TRBV2 to TRBJ2-3; D may be TRBD2 (5 bases). This CDR3 comprises 17 residues. Germline values: CDR1 SNHLY, CDR2 FYNNEI. V gave up 1 base and J gave up 6 bases, with 20 bases separating them. The CDR3 region has the DNA TGTGCCAGCAGTGAAGTCCGAGGCCTAACCCGAGGGGATACGCAGTATTTT. It yields the protein CASSEVRGLTRGDTQYF. The full variable domain, rest sourced from reference TRBV2 and TRBJ2-3, is EPEVTQTPSHQVTQMGQEVILRCVPISNHLYFYWYRQILGQKVEFLVSFYNNEISEKSEIFDDQFSVERPDGSNFTLKIRSTKLEDSAMYFCASSEVRGLTRGDTQYFGPGTRLTVL.

This clone was counted a few times. CDR3 in DNA: TGCGCCAGCAGCCCCGAGGACGGGAGCCCGTACGAGCAGTACTTC. Translation: CASSPEDGSPYEQYF. The V and J genes are TRBV4-3 and TRBJ2-7, with D possibly being TRBD2 (6 bases). The V end lost 4 bases, the J end lost 4 bases, and 17 bases lay between the germline ends. The germline CDR1 and CDR2 sequences are LGHNA and YSLEER. CDR3 length: 15 residues.

This clone was picked up one time. This chain joins TRBV28 and TRBJ2-1, with TRBD2 identical over 13 bases. J was trimmed by 5 bases and V by 4 bases; bases with no gene match: 23. The germline gives CDR1 MDHEN, CDR2 SYDVKM. The CDR3 has 22 amino acids. The CDR3 sequence: CASSSQGARTSGSQGANNEQFF. CDR3 nucleotide sequence: TGTGCCAGCAGTTCACAGGGGGCGAGGACTAGCGGGAGCCAGGGGGCTAACAATGAGCAGTTCTTC.

The chain employs TRBV5-4 and TRBJ2-7, with D unclear. This CDR3 has 15 amino acids. In germline, CDR1 is SGHNT, CDR2 YYREEE (reference sequence). Deletions cut 1 base from V and 3 bases from J, with 14 bases between. The CDR3 region has the DNA TGTGCCAGCAGCTTGTCCATTACTCAGGACTACGAGCAGTACTTC. Residues: CASSLSITQDYEQYF.

V usage is TRBV4-2 and J usage is TRBJ1-6; 11 bases are shared with TRBD1. Trimming at V came to 0 bases and at J to 8 bases, leaving 9 bases not matched to a gene. The CDR3 sequence is 18 residues long. CDR1 is LGHNA, CDR2 YNFKEQ, per germline. CDR3 sequence (DNA): TGTGCCAGCAGCCAAGATAGAGGACAGGGGGCCCCGCATTCACCCCTCCACTTT. Translating gives CASSQDRGQGAPHSPLHF.

This chain links TRBV29-1 with TRBJ2-5; D is unresolved. This CDR3 region has 13 residues. CDR1 is SQVTM, CDR2 ANQGSEA, per germline. Trimming removed 2 bases at V and 2 bases at J, with 9 bases between. CDR3 coding DNA: TGCAGCGTTGAAACAGAGAGACAAGAGACCCAGTACTTC. This sequence encodes CSVETERQETQYF.

The V gene is TRBV5-1, the J gene TRBJ2-1; 12 bases are shared with TRBD2. There are 13 residues in the CDR3. Germline loops: CDR1 SGHRS, CDR2 YFSETQ. V lost 6 bases to trimming and J lost 9 bases; unmatched junction nucleotides: 4. This CDR3 is CASIASGRGEQFF. The CDR3 DNA reads as TGCGCCAGCATTGCTAGCGGGAGGGGTGAGCAGTTCTTC.